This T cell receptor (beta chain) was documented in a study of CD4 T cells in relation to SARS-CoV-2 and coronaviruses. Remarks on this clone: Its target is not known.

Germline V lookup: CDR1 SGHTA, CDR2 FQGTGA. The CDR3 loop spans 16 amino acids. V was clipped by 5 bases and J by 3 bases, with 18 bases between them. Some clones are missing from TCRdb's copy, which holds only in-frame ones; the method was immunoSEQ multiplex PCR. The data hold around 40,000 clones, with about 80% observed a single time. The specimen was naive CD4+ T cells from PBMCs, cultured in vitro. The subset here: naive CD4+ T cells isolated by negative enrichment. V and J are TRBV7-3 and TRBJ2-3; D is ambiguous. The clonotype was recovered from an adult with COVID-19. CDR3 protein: CASSLLGRSFTDTQYF. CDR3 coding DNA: TGTGCCAGCAGCCTCCTTGGGCGGTCCTTTACAGATACGCAGTATTTT.